This T cell receptor (beta chain) was obtained from a study of blood T cell repertoires in COVID-19. The CDR3 runs to 13 residues. After removal of 4 bases from V and 6 bases from J, the junction contained 3 bases not matched to a gene. From germline, CDR1 is MNHNY and CDR2 SVGAGI (reference sequence). Original analysis: Amplification of reference gene primers provided the estimated nucleated cell counts. The repertoire was sequenced with immunoSEQ multiplex PCR; TCRdb's copy has only in-frame clones and lacks some. That table supplies the V and J calls and clone size; D and trimming were determined from the DNA. Here the sample spans 100,000 or so clones, around 93% being singletons.

This clonotype was sampled from a man in his forties or fifties with acute or convalescent COVID-19. Sequenced input: peripheral blood. The rearrangement uses TRBV6-6 and TRBJ1-5, with 7 bases that match TRBD1. The CDR3 protein is CASSSQGIQPQHF. CDR3 bases: TGTGCCAGCAGTTCACAGGGGATTCAGCCCCAGCATTTT.